This T cell receptor beta chain was identified during a study of cytomegalovirus exposure and HLA in healthy donors. Study results and caveats: Segments of the TCR beta V type were, in most cases, productive about 87% or about 30% of the time in an earlier analysis.

The PCR ran on 60 Vbeta and 13 Jbeta primers. Using immunoSEQ multiplex PCR, the repertoire was profiled, and TCRdb retains in-frame clones only, with some absent. Among some 190,000 clones listed, 80% to 90% were seen once. At the time of sampling, donors were nominally healthy, though unrecorded immune exposures were likely. To note about this clone: The antigen remains undetermined.

Germline-derived CDR1 and CDR2 are SGHRS and YFSETQ. V lost 0 bases, J lost 5 bases, and 11 bases lay in between. The length of the CDR3 is 14 residues. Sequencing was carried out using PBMCs. The genes are TRBV5-1 and TRBJ1-2; possibly TRBD1 for D (5 bases). The clonotype was recovered from a male donor in good health and CMV-seronegative. CDR3 nucleotide sequence: TGCGCCAGCAGCTTGGCCGGGGAGGGGTATGGCTACACCTTC. It specifies CASSLAGEGYGYTF.